The 18 T cell receptor beta chains reported below all come from one sample, sequenced in a study of a mutant IDH1 vaccine in newly diagnosed glioma. The method was immunoSEQ multiplex PCR; TCRdb's version includes in-frame clones alone and lacks a portion of them. The repertoire holds about 85,000 clones, with under 90% as singletons. No antigen is known for these receptors. Time point in this sample: week 47, end of study. What each vaccine dose contained was 300 ug of mutant IDH1 20-mer peptide, accompanied by topical imiquimod. Material: PBMCs, obtained from a glioma patient whose treatment included an IDH1 peptide vaccine. These receptors all stem from a woman aged 50 to 65 with glioma.

The chain carries TRBV19 and TRBJ2-5; D is uncertain. Germline CDR1 reads LNHDA; CDR2 reads SQIVND (reference sequence). There are 11 residues in the CDR3. V gave up 2 bases and J gave up 8 bases, with 6 bases separating them. The CDR3 here is CASSISNTQYF. CDR3 nucleotide sequence: TGTGCCAGTAGTATAAGCAACACCCAGTACTTC.

The rearrangement joins TRBV6-6 to TRBJ2-7; D may be TRBD1 (5 bases). There are 14 residues in the CDR3. Per germline, CDR1 MNHNY and CDR2 SVGAGI (reference sequence). The germline V and J ends were trimmed by 6 bases and 2 bases, with 14 bases remaining between them. DNA for the CDR3: TGTGCCAGCAGGACTGACAGCCCCGCCTACGAGCAGTACTTC. It translates to CASRTDSPAYEQYF.

In its sample, this clone was seen once. V gene TRBV29-1 combines with J gene TRBJ1-5; weak D call: TRBD1 (6 bases). CDR3 size: 13 residues. The germline V gene has CDR1 SQVTM and CDR2 ANQGSEA. Trimming took off 5 bases at V and 7 bases at J, with 15 bases between the two ends. The CDR3 protein is CSVSGGEGQPQHF. In DNA form, the CDR3 reads TGCAGCGTTTCCGGGGGCGAGGGACAGCCCCAGCATTTT.

The gene calls are TRBV2 and TRBJ2-1, with D maybe TRBD2 (6 bases). This CDR3 region has 12 residues. V was trimmed by 8 bases and J by 6 bases, leaving 11 bases between them. CDR1 and CDR2 from the germline V gene are SNHLY and FYNNEI. CDR3 nucleotides: TGTGCCAGCGGGAGGCTCCCCAATGAGCAGTTCTTC. It is translated as CASGRLPNEQFF.

The chain carries TRBV11-2 and TRBJ2-7; D perhaps matches TRBD2 (6 bases). Trimming stripped 3 bases from V and 0 bases from J, with 6 bases between. Per the germline V gene, CDR1 is SGHAT and CDR2 is FQNNGV. The CDR3 is 13 residues long. The DNA of the CDR3 is TGTGCCAGCAGCTTGGGGGGCTCCTACGAGCAGTACTTC. This codes for CASSLGGSYEQYF.

V usage is TRBV28 and J usage is TRBJ2-7, with TRBD1 matching over 11 bases. Germline V CDR1 and CDR2: MDHEN, SYDVKM. With 5 bases clipped from V and 6 bases from J, the junction kept 3 bases outside the gene matches. The CDR3 runs 13 residues. The DNA for the CDR3 is TGTGCCAGCAGTCCGGGACAGGGGGGCGAGCAGTACTTC. Its translation: CASSPGQGGEQYF.

The chain couples TRBV14 to TRBJ1-2; no clear D. V was pared by 5 bases and J by 1 base, with 8 bases between. The germline CDR1 and CDR2 sequences are SGHDN and FVKESK. The CDR3 length is 13 residues. The CDR3: CASSEGRNYGYTF. CDR3 nucleotides: TGTGCCAGCAGCGAAGGACGTAACTATGGCTACACCTTC.

In this sample, this clone turned up a few times. The chain employs TRBV9 and TRBJ2-7; D gene uncertain. With 1 base removed from V and 2 bases from J, the gap between germline ends came to 4 bases. The CDR3 runs 12 residues. Looked up from germline, CDR1 is SGDLS and CDR2 is YYNGEE. As DNA, the CDR3 is TGTGCCAGCAGCGTAAGCACCTACGAGCAGTACTTC. Translation: CASSVSTYEQYF.

The rearrangement links TRBV30 to TRBJ2-1; D gene unclear. Germline V lookup: CDR1 GTSNPN, CDR2 SVGIG (reference sequence). Trimming stripped 0 bases from V and 3 bases from J, with 9 bases between. The CDR3 has 14 amino acids. The CDR3 reads CAWSVRTIYNEQFF. The CDR3 coding sequence is TGTGCCTGGAGTGTAAGGACCATCTACAATGAGCAGTTCTTC.

The J gene is TRBJ2-4, the V gene TRBV5-1, with 9 nucleotides matching TRBD1. This CDR3 contains 15 residues. The junction had 4 bases not matched to a gene; V was cut back by 0 bases and J by 6 bases. CDR1 and CDR2 (germline): SGHRS, YFSETQ. In DNA form, the CDR3 reads TGCGCCAGCAGCTTGGAGACAGGGGGTTTAAACATTCAGTACTTC. Translation: CASSLETGGLNIQYF.

The table lists this clone with a count of one. CDR3 coding DNA: TGTGCCAGCAGCGTAGCCCCGGGCACCGGGGAGCTGTTTTTT. Protein product: CASSVAPGTGELFF. The J gene is TRBJ2-2, the V gene TRBV9; D is unresolved. With 0 bases removed from V and 4 bases from J, the gap between germline ends came to 7 bases. This CDR3 comprises 14 residues. Germline V gene data show CDR1 as SGDLS and CDR2 as YYNGEE.

The chain links TRBV19 to TRBJ2-3; no firm D call. The CDR3 loop spans 15 amino acids. V was shortened by 5 bases and J by 5 bases, with 17 bases between the two germline ends. Germline-derived CDR1 and CDR2 are LNHDA and SQIVND (reference sequence). The CDR3 coding sequence is TGTGCCAGTAGTGTGACCGGGCCCAGAGGAGATACGCAGTATTTT. Translation: CASSVTGPRGDTQYF.

The chain links TRBV7-9 to TRBJ2-2, with D perhaps given as TRBD1 or TRBD2 (5 bases each). Germline CDR1 is SEHNR and CDR2 is FQNEAQ (reference sequence). V was trimmed by 4 bases and J by 0 bases, leaving 9 bases between them. This CDR3 region has 15 residues. The CDR3 is CASSWGPTNTGELFF. The CDR3 DNA reads as TGTGCCAGCAGCTGGGGACCTACGAACACCGGGGAGCTGTTTTTT.

The V gene is TRBV30, the J gene TRBJ1-5; 10 bases agree with TRBD1. CDR3 length equals 15 residues. V dropped 4 bases and J dropped 6; count of bases not matched to a gene: 9. Germline CDR1 and CDR2: GTSNPN and SVGIG (reference sequence). The CDR3, as DNA: TGTGCCTGGACCCCTGGACAGGGGGGCTCTCAGCCCCAGCATTTT. This sequence encodes CAWTPGQGGSQPQHF.

The V call is TRBV27, the J call TRBJ2-1; 10 bases agree with TRBD1. The length of the CDR3 is 16 residues. Germline-derived CDR1 and CDR2 are MNHEY and SMNVEV (reference sequence). The ends lost 6 bases at V and 6 bases at J; junction bases unmatched: 11. The CDR3 region has the DNA TGTGCCAGCAGCCTCCTCGACAGGGGGCGAGGCAATGAGCAGTTCTTC. Translating gives CASSLLDRGRGNEQFF.

The rearrangement uses TRBV21-1 and TRBJ2-2; TRBD1 reflects the table's D call only, with no check against the DNA. TRBV21-1 corresponds to a pseudogene. The length of the CDR3 is 15 residues. This chain's CDR3 is CASSKGEHSGGELFF. For the CDR3, the DNA is TGTGCCAGCAGCAAAGGAGAACACTCAGGCGGGGAGCTGTTTTTT.

This clone occurred once. The chain has TRBV5-1 and TRBJ2-3; the match to TRBD1 covers 7 bases. V trimming: 4 bases; J trimming: 0 bases; junction bases outside the gene matches: 5. This CDR3 is 15 amino acids long. Germline CDR1 reads SGHRS; CDR2 reads YFSETQ. The CDR3 here is CASSKGTESTDTQYF. Written as DNA, the CDR3 is TGCGCCAGCAGCAAAGGGACAGAAAGCACAGATACGCAGTATTTT.

This chain connects TRBV6-1 to TRBJ2-3; 10 nucleotides match TRBD2. The V and J ends lost 8 bases and 1 base, in that order; junction bases with no gene match: 0. CDR1 is MNHNS and CDR2 is SASEGT in the germline V gene. The CDR3 covers 13 residues. The CDR3 region has the DNA TGTGCCAGCGGACTAGCGGGCACAGATACGCAGTATTTT. Translating gives CASGLAGTDTQYF.